This TCR beta chain is drawn from a study of early T cells in non-severe SARS-CoV-2 infection listed by TCRdb under 2021. General notes on the study: Because TCR sequencing relied on bulk RNA taken from unsorted whole blood, pairing of alpha and beta chains was not possible. What the research found in general, with its limitations: Matching against VDJdb was skewed toward anti-spike CD8 responses, likely underestimated virus-specific expansions, and missed private and CD4 specificities.

Clipping removes 0 bases from V and 4 bases from J, with 10 as the unmatched junction base count. Counted from cysteine to phenylalanine, this CDR3 has 16 amino acids. This entry keeps only the CDR3 DNA: 48 bases, framed from base 1. According to the germline V gene, CDR1 reads SGDLS and CDR2 reads YYNGEE. The library was produced with 5' RACE. Sequencing was performed on a NextSeq 500. The TCR library protocol attached unique molecular identifiers to individual cDNA molecules to correct for sequencing error and PCR bias. Both TCR alpha and beta chains were sequenced, and tight co-correlation was observed between alpha and beta sequence abundances in each sample. For the original study's pipeline: Decombinator V4 was used to annotate the V gene, J gene and CDR3 of the TCR sequences. TCRs were defined as expanded if a significant change between any two time points was detected under a Poisson model with p below 0.0001. TCR abundances were normalised to the total number of TCRs sequenced per sample and were expressed as counts per million. TRAV1-2 paired with TRAJ12, TRAJ20 or TRAJ33 defined MAIT TCRs, while TRAV10 paired with TRAJ18 defined iNKT TCRs. VDJdb, accessed 1 November 2021, was searched for CMV, EBV and SARS-CoV-2 annotated TCRs, excluding TCRs annotated for multiple antigens. TCRdb trimmed public reads at Q25 via fastp, called clones via MiXCR and kept in-frame beta chains. Rows are combined by CDR3 protein, so each entry shows the most common genes and DNA. Clone size and V and J calls follow TCRdb, not the original study. The sample table lists 40,000 or so distinct CDR3 sequences, approximately 5.9% of them with a count of one. The ten most abundant clones make up around 5.8% of the sample.

This was a case-control study nested in a cohort of healthcare workers in London, UK, who had nasopharyngeal swab PCR tests and blood samples taken every week. Healthcare workers were recruited during the week of the UK lockdown, between 23 and 31 March 2020, and followed weekly for up to 16 weeks. This clonotype was counted between two and nine times. No antigen is known for it. Base qualities are not recorded, but no much larger clone differs from it by a single base. The sequencing here drew on whole blood, taken at baseline. This chain is built from TRBV9 and TRBJ2-7; 7 central nucleotides agree with TRBD2. This TCR derives from an adult who was a healthcare worker with PCR-confirmed SARS-CoV-2 infection or an uninfected control (not recorded which). The DNA sequence follows: TGTGCCAGCAGCGTAGGTGAGTGGGAGGGAAGATACGAGCAGTACTTC. This is translated as CASSVGEWEGRYEQYF.